This entry describes one T cell receptor beta chain. What it binds is not known. TCRdb called the reads again in MiXCR, with one record for every CDR3 protein. The sample has some 800,000 distinct CDR3 sequences, under 35% seen once. The sample belongs to a study of T cell repertoires in cytomegalovirus infection. Study-level background: Indicated by public TCR beta signatures were CMV infection and matching HLA type.

Study findings and constraints: Carriage of CMV together with the relevant HLA was identifiable through cumulative public TCR beta family frequency. CMV-specific TCR beta clonotypes restricted by HLA-C dominated the ex vivo response.

The sequences come from cultured CD8+ T cells from PBMCs, collected from culture after CMV antigen stimulation. The TCR originated in a human donor in good health (CMV status not recorded). Some clones in this sample may be carry-over from other donors' samples.

The CDR3 region has the DNA TGTGCCAGCAGTGAAGAGCAGTACACCTTC. It codes for CASSEEQYTF. This chain uses TRBV2 with TRBJ1-2, with D unresolved. The CDR3 contains 10 residues. V was trimmed by 1 base and J by 11 bases, leaving 5 bases between them. CDR1 is SNHLY and CDR2 is FYNNEI in the germline V gene.